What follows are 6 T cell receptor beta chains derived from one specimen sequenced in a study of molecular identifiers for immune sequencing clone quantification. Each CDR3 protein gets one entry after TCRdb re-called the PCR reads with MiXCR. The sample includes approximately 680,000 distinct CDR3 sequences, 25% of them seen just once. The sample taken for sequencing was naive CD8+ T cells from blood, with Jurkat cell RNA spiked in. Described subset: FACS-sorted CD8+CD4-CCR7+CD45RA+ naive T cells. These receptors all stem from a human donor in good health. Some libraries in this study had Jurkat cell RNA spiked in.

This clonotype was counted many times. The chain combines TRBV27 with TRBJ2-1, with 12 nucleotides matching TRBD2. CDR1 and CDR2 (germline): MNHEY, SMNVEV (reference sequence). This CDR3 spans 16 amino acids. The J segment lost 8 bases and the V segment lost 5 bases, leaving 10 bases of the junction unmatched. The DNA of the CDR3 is TGTGCCAGCAGTACTCCGCTAGCGGGAGGGCCCCATGAGCAGTTCTTC. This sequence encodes CASSTPLAGGPHEQFF.

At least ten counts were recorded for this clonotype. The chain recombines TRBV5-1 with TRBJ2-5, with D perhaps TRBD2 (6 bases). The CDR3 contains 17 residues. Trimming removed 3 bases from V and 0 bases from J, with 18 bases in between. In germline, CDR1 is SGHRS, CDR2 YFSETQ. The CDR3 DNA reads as TGCGCCAGCAGCTCAGCAATCGAGGAGGGAGACCAAGAGACCCAGTACTTC. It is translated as CASSSAIEEGDQETQYF.

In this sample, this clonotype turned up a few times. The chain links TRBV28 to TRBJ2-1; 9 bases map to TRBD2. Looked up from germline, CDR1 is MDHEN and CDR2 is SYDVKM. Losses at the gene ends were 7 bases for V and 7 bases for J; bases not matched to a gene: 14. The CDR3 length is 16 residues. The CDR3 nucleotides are TGTGCCAGCAACAATGGGAGGGTAGCGGGGGATAATGAGCAGTTCTTC. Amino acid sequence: CASNNGRVAGDNEQFF.

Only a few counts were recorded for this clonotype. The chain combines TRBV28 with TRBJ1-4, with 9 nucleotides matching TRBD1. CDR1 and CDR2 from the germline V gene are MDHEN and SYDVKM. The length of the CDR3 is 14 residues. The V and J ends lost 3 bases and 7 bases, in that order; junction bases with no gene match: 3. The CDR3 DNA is TGTGCCAGCAGTTTTGGGACAGGGCCTGAAAAACTGTTTTTT. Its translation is CASSFGTGPEKLFF.

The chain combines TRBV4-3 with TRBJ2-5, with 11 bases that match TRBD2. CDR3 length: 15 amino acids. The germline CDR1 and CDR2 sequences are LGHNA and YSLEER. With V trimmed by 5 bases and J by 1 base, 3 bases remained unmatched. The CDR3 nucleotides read TGCGCCAGCAGCGAAGGGACTAGCGGCCAAGAGACCCAGTACTTC. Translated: CASSEGTSGQETQYF.

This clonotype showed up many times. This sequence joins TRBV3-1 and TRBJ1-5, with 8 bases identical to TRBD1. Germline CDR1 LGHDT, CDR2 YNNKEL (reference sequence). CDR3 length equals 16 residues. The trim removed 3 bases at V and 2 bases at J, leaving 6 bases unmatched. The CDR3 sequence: CASSHSSTGGNQPQHF. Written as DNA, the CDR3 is TGTGCCAGCAGCCATTCTTCGACAGGGGGCAATCAGCCCCAGCATTTT.